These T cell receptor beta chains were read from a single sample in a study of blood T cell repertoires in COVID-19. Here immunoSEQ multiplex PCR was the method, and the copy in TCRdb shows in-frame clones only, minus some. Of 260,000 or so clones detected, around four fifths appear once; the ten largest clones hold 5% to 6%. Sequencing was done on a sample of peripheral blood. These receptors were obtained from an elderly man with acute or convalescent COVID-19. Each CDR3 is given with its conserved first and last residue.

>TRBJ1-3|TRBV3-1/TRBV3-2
CASSRGLSTSGNTIYF
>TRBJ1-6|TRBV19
CASSLPQGIGALHF
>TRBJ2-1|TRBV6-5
CASSYSGSLFF
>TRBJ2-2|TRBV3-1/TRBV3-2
CASSPYQPGTGELFF
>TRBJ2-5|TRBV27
CASKAASGRQETQYF
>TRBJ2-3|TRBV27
CASSNRKQLSSSTDTQYF
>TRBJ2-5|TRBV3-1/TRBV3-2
CASSQNQATSQYF
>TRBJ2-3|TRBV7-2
CASSPPPWGGDTQYF
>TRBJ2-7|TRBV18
CASSPPAGAPHEQYF
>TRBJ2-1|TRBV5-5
CASSTLAGGYNEQFF
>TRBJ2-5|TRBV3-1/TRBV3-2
CASSTGQETQYF
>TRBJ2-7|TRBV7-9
CASSLGLVPNEQYF
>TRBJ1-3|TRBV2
CASKREVSGNTIYF
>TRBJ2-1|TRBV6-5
CATRDRGIHEQFF
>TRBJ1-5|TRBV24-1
CATSDAGGNQPQHF
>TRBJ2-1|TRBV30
CAWSPGTLRGEQFF
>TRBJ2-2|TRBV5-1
CASRRSGVAGTGELFF
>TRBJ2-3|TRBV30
CASTPLGGKDTQYF
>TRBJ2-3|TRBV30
CAWEFGGAADTQYF
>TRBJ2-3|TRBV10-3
CAISVAGADTQYF
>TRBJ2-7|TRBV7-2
CASSPRGGYEQYF
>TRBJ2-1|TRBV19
CASSIVGGLAGVRSYNEQFF
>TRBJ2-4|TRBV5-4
CASSPAPGQGIHIQYF
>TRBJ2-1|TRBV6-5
CASKREGTYNEQFF
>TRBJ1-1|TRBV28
CASSLGGGKAFF
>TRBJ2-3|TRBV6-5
CASAVPGTAHTQYF
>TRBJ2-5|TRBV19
CASSTTTSGQGDSWTQYF
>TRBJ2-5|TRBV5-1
CASTQAGDLPETQYF
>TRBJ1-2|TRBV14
CASSQVANYGYTF
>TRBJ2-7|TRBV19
CASSIVSGSTYEQYF
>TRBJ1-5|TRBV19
CASSIDLVKSQHF
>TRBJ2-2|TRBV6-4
CASIPRYQAGPNTGELFF
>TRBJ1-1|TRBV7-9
CASSWGTGGNTEAFF
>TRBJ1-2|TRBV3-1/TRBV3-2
CASSQELLLQGNYGYTF
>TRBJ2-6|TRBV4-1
CASSFRAHSGANVLTF
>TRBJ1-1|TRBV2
CASIPGGGGFRGTEAFF
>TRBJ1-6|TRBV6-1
CASSELQGPPLHF
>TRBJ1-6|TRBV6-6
CASSLEGSQYNSPLHF
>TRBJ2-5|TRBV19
CASGSSGGAETQYF
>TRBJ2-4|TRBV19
CASNPGQSLGIQYF
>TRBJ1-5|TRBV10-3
CAISEGAGVSNQPQHF
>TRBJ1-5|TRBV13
CASSLGGGDQPQHF
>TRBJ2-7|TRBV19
CASNPAAGPGYEQYF
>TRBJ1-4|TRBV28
CASRAQGREKLFF
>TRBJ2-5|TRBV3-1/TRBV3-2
CASSQGLAGGVRTQYF
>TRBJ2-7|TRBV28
CASSFGTGSGEQYF
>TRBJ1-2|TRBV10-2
CASSELGQGTSYGYTF
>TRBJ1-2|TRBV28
CASSLFAPPGYGYTF
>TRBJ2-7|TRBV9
CASSATLPGQGYEQYF
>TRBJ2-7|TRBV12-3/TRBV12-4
CASSRTSAYEQYF
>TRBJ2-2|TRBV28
CASIARKVNTGELFF
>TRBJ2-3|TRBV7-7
CASSLAPSSDTQYF
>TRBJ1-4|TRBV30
CAWSVLLDEKLFF
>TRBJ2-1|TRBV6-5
CASRQLAGDNEQFF
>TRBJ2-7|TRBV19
CASSYRIKGMSEQYF
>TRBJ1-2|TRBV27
CASSLSGQSYGYTF